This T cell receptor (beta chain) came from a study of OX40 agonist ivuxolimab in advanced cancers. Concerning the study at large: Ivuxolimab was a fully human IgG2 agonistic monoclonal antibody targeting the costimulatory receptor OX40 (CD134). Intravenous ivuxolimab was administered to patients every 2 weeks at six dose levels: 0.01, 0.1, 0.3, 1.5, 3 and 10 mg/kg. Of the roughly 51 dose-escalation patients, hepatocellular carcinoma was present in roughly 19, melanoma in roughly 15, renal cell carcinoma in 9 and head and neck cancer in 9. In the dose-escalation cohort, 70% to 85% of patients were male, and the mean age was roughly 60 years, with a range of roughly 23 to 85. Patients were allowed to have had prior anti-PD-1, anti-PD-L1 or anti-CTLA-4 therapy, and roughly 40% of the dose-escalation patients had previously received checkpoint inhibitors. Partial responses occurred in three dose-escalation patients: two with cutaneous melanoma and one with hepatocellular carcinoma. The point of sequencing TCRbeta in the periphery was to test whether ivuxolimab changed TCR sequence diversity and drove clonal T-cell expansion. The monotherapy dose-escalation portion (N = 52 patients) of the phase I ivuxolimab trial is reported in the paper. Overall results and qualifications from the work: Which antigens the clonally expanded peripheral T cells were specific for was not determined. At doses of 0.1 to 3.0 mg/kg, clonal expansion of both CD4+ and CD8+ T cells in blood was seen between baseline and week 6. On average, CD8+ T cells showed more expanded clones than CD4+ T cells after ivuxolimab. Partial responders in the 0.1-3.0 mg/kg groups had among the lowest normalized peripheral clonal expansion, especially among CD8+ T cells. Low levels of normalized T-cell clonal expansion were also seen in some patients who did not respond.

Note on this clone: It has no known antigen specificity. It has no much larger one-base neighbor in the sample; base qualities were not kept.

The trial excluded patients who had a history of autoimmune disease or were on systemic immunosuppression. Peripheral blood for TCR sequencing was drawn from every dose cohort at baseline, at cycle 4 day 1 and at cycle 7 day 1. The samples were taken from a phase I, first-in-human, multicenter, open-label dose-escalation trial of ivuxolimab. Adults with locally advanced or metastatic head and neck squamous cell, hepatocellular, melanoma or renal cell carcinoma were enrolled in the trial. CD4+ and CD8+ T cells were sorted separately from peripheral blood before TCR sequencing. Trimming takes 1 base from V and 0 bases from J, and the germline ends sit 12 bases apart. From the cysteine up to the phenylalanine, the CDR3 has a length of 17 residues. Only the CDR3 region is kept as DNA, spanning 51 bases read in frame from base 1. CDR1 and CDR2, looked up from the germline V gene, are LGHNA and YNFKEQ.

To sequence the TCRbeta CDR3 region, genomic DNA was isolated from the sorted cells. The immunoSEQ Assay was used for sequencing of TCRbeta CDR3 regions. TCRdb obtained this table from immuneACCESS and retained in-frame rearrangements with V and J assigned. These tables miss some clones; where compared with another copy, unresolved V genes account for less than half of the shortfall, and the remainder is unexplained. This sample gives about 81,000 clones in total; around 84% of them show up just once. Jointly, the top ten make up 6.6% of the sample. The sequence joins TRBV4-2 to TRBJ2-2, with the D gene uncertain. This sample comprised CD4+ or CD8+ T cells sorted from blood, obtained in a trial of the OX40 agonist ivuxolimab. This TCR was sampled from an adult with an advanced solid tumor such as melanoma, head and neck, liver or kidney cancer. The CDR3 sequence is CASSQGGRLANTGELFF. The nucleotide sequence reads TGTGCCAGCAGCCAAGGGGGTCGGCTAGCGAACACCGGGGAGCTGTTTTTT.